This T cell receptor beta chain is drawn from a study of cytomegalovirus exposure and HLA in healthy donors. Across the whole study: Roughly 85 million unique TCRs from HLA-typed donors made up an early data release.

As for the donors, each was a healthy bone marrow donor. The CDR3 covers 11 residues. Germline assignment: CDR1 DFQATT and CDR2 SNEGSKA (reference sequence). The V end was cut by 5 bases, the J end by 8 bases, with 10 bases between. A multiplex PCR was run with 60 Vbeta primers and 13 Jbeta primers. TCRdb keeps only in-frame clones here, not all; method: immunoSEQ multiplex PCR. The table lists under 150,000 clones, about four fifths of them singletons. Study-level findings and limits: The majority of CMV-associated TCR beta chains were reported as apparently HLA-restricted in a later analysis.

Turning to this clone: Its cognate antigen is unknown.

Source material: PBMCs. The source of this sequence is a man aged 18 to 29 in good health and CMV-seronegative. The chain is built from TRBV20-1 and TRBJ1-5; no clear D gene. The CDR3 is CSAGGQEPQHF. Here the CDR3 DNA reads TGCAGTGCTGGTGGGCAGGAGCCCCAGCATTTT.